The sequence of this TCR beta chain was determined in a study of blood T cells in healthy people across ages (dated by TCRdb to the mid-2010s). As for the study more broadly: In model experiments, template switching captured roughly one uniquely barcoded TCR beta cDNA molecule for every two T cells. To track age-related changes in TCR beta repertoire diversity, the study relied on deep sequencing normalized with unique cDNA molecular identifiers. The donors were divided into four age groups: young (average around 17 years), middle-aged (approximately 41), aged (roughly 60) and long-lived (about 79). To avoid experimental bias, donors of different ages were randomly spread across the sequencing lanes. For two donors (one aged 18 to 30 and one aged 80 or older), the study analyzed two additional independent replicas of 1 million unique cDNA reads from the same blood draw. Here is what the overall study found, with its caveats: As age increased, observed TCR beta diversity per million T cells dropped in a roughly linear way, and a significant reduction was already evident by age 40. Compared with the aged group, more naive CD4+ T cells, fewer expanded clones and increased TCR diversity were shown by the long-lived group, suggesting age selection. Estimates of total diversity based on one million sequenced T cells were regarded as lower bounds and as underestimates. Bulk unsorted PBMC profiling prevented conclusive comparison of naive and antigen-experienced compartments. The percentage of naive T cells measured by flow cytometry correlated strongly with observed TCR beta diversity. Donor CMV infection status was unknown, potentially confounding age-related changes in expanded clonotypes.

Systemically healthy Caucasian individuals from Russia, approximately 39 in total and aged about 6 to 95 years, were included as donors. About 9.6 milliliters of peripheral blood were collected from each donor into EDTA-treated Vacutainer tubes. Ficoll-Paque density-gradient centrifugation was used to isolate PBMCs, with at least 6.5 million per sample. Trizol reagent was used to extract total RNA from the PBMCs, yielding at least 6 micrograms per sample. Naive CD45RAhigh/CD27high T cell percentages were measured by flow cytometry on a PBMC aliquot from every donor. This clonotype came up many times. There is no known antigen for this receptor. Per-base quality was not reported, and no clone a single base away is much larger than it. The library relied on 5' RACE. The sequencer was an Illumina HiSeq 2500. A second PCR of about 6 to 12 cycles was performed with a sample-barcoded 5' primer and a J-beta primer mix. A unique molecular identifier was introduced onto each TCR beta cDNA molecule by a template-switch 5' adaptor carrying 12 random nucleotides. Each sample yielded at least 2.5 million CDR3-containing paired-end reads. All of the RNA was converted into first-strand cDNA using the Mint cDNA synthesis kit, with a TRBC-specific oligonucleotide serving as the primer. Following uracil-DNA glycosylase treatment, all cDNA underwent a first 18-cycle PCR with the universal primers M1SS and BC2_uni_R. The study's processing was this. Normalization of each sample was performed by random selection of 1 million high-quality reads, each carrying a distinct molecular identifier. Reads with shared molecular identifiers were discarded instead of being binned into consensus sequences. CDR3 identification, clonotype clustering and error correction used MiTCR with a Q25 quality threshold and the strictest error-elimination algorithm. A nonparametric unseen species model using Euler transformation provided a lower-bound estimate of total TCR beta diversity. TCRdb passed the public sequencing reads through fastp at Q25 and MiXCR, retaining productive beta sequences. CDR3 protein sequences are deduplicated, and each keeps its most common genes and DNA. These V and J calls originate from TCRdb's pipeline instead of the authors' own analysis. The sample table holds around 1,500,000 distinct CDR3 sequences, of which around 39% were seen once. The top ten hold approximately 7.9% of the sample.

V is clipped by 8 bases and J by 0 bases, and the sequence between their germline boundaries is 14 bases long. The CDR3 has 14 amino acids, counting the end cysteine and phenylalanine. Of the read, only the CDR3 DNA is kept; its 42 bases are in frame from base 1. The CDR1 and CDR2 encoded by the germline V gene are SGHVS and FQNEAQ. The V gene is TRBV7-8 and the J gene is TRBJ2-7; TRBD2 could be the D gene, as 5 bases match. The TCR was taken from a woman under 30 in good health. The specimen sequenced was blood. CDR3 region: CASGRVGSSYEQYF. The nucleotide sequence is given as TGTGCCAGCGGCCGTGTTGGGAGCTCCTACGAGCAGTACTTC.